The rows below give T cell receptor beta chains drawn from one sample of a study of radiotherapy plus CTLA-4 blockade in lung cancer. Assay: immunoSEQ multiplex PCR; the TCRdb copy retains only in-frame clones and omits some. Of tens of thousands of clones in the sample, around 84% were seen once. Sequencing used peripheral blood, obtained from a patient treated with radiotherapy plus ipilimumab. Receptor source: a human donor with non-small cell lung cancer that progressed on radiotherapy plus ipilimumab. Both conserved end residues are part of each CDR3. Fields, in order: V gene, D gene, J gene, clone size, CDR3 DNA, CDR3 protein. D genes are given only for firm matches. Some rows mark clone size as missing; the rest say once, few, many or name a class of expanded clone.

TRBV7-6	TRBD2	TRBJ2-1	NA	TGTGCCAGCAGCTTAGCGGCCGGGGGGGCAGGGGAGCAGTTCTTC	CASSLAAGGAGEQFF
TRBV5-1	TRBD1	TRBJ1-5	NA	TGCGCCAGCAGCTTAGGACAGGAAAAGAATCAGCCCCAGCATTTT	CASSLGQEKNQPQHF
TRBV5-1	NA	TRBJ2-7	NA	TGCGCCAGCAGCTTGTTCTTCGATTCCTACGAGCAGTACTTC	CASSLFFDSYEQYF
TRBV5-8	NA	TRBJ1-2	NA	TGTGCCAGCAGCTTGGCCGGCACCCAAAACTATGGCTACACCTTC	CASSLAGTQNYGYTF
TRBV7-3	NA	TRBJ1-1	NA	TGTGCCAGCAGCTTATTTGGGGACACTGAAGCTTTCTTT	CASSLFGDTEAFF
TRBV28	TRBD1	TRBJ1-2	NA	TGTGCCACCCTGACAGGGAACTATGGCTACACCTTC	CATLTGNYGYTF
TRBV5-6	TRBD1	TRBJ2-2	NA	TGTGCCAGCAGCTTGCAGCAGGGGGCCGACACCGGGGAGCTGTTTTTT	CASSLQQGADTGELFF
TRBV7-9	NA	TRBJ1-2	NA	TGTGCCAGCAGCTTAGGAGGCAGTCTGTTCTATGGCTACACCTTC	CASSLGGSLFYGYTF
TRBV5-4	NA	TRBJ2-2	NA	TGTGCCAGCAGCCCGGTCGCGAGCAACACCGGGGAGCTGTTTTTT	CASSPVASNTGELFF
TRBV5-6	NA	TRBJ2-3	NA	TGTGCCAGCAGCTTGGTGGGGGGCCTATTCACAGATACGCAGTATTTT	CASSLVGGLFTDTQYF
TRBV5-5	NA	TRBJ1-6	NA	TGTGCCAGCAGCTTATTGGACAGCGTAAATTCACCCCTCCACTTT	CASSLLDSVNSPLHF
TRBV7-6	NA	TRBJ1-1	NA	TGTGCCAGCAGCTTAGGTGGGTTTGGAGGGGGTGAAGCTTTCTTT	CASSLGGFGGGEAFF
TRBV7-9	NA	TRBJ1-1	few	TGTGCCAGCACCGGACGGGGCACTGAAGCTTTCTTT	CASTGRGTEAFF
TRBV16	TRBD1	TRBJ1-2	NA	TGTGCCAGCAGCACAGGCGGACAGGGGTATGGCTACACCTTC	CASSTGGQGYGYTF
TRBV15	NA	TRBJ1-2	NA	TGTGCCACCAGCAGAGGGGACAACACTAACTATGGCTACACCTTC	CATSRGDNTNYGYTF
TRBV27	TRBD1	TRBJ1-2	NA	TGTGCCAGCAGGAACGGACAGGGAATCATCCTTAACTATGGCTACACCTTC	CASRNGQGIILNYGYTF
TRBV21-1	NA	TRBJ1-2	NA	TGTGCCAGCAGCCCTCGACAGGGCGGGGACTATGGCTACACCTTC	CASSPRQGGDYGYTF
TRBV27	NA	TRBJ1-5	NA	TGTGCCAGCAGTTTCTTGGGGAGGCCCCAGCATTTT	CASSFLGRPQHF
TRBV6-1	NA	TRBJ1-1	NA	TGTGCCAGCAGTGAATACCAAGGGGACACTGAAGCTTTCTTT	CASSEYQGDTEAFF
TRBV27	NA	TRBJ1-2	few	TGTGCCAGCAGTTCGCAGGGTAACTATGGCTACACCTTC	CASSSQGNYGYTF
TRBV7-9	NA	TRBJ2-3	NA	TGTGCCAGCAGCTTAGGGAGCGCAGATACGCAGTATTTT	CASSLGSADTQYF
TRBV11-2	TRBD1	TRBJ1-6	NA	TGTGCCAGCAGCTCCCGACAGGGGAATTCACCCCTCCACTTT	CASSSRQGNSPLHF
TRBV6-5	NA	TRBJ1-5	NA	TGTGCCAGCAGGCTCGTGGGGGTCGGTCAGCCCCAGCATTTT	CASRLVGVGQPQHF
TRBV15	NA	TRBJ2-1	NA	TGTGCCACCAGCGGCAGGGCAGGTAGCTCCTACAATGAGCAGTTCTTC	CATSGRAGSSYNEQFF
TRBV4-1	NA	TRBJ2-7	NA	TGCGCCAGCAGCCTGTGGCCCGACAACTCCTACGAGCAGTACTTC	CASSLWPDNSYEQYF
TRBV9	TRBD2	TRBJ2-1	NA	TGTGCCAGCAGCGTAGTGTCTAGCGGGGGGCCGAGCTCCTACAATGAGCAGTTCTTC	CASSVVSSGGPSSYNEQFF
TRBV4-2	TRBD2	TRBJ2-1	once	TGTGCCAGCAGCCAAGCGGCGGGAGGGCCGAATGAGCAGTTCTTC	CASSQAAGGPNEQFF
TRBV4-1	NA	TRBJ1-3	NA	TGCGCCAGCAGCCAAGCAACAGGGAGCTCTGGAAACACCATATATTTT	CASSQATGSSGNTIYF
TRBV7-2	NA	TRBJ2-5	few	TGTGCCAGCAGCTTATGGTCGGTTATCCAGTACTTC	CASSLWSVIQYF
TRBV2	TRBD2	TRBJ2-3	NA	TGTGCCAGCGTTTGGGACTACACAGATACGCAGTATTTT	CASVWDYTDTQYF
TRBV19	NA	TRBJ1-5	NA	TGTGCCACCAATGATGTAGGGCAGAGGGGACAGCCCCAGCATTTT	CATNDVGQRGQPQHF
TRBV29-1	NA	TRBJ1-1	NA	TGCAGCGTCCAGCTAAACACTGAAGCTTTCTTT	CSVQLNTEAFF
TRBV4-1	TRBD2	TRBJ2-5	NA	TGCGCCAGCAGCCAAGTGGGACTAGCGGGAGGGAAAGAGACCCAGTACTTC	CASSQVGLAGGKETQYF
TRBV4-1	NA	TRBJ2-5	NA	TGCGCCAGCAGCCGTCAGAGGGCTTCGGGTGAGACCCAGTACTTC	CASSRQRASGETQYF
TRBV18	NA	TRBJ1-1	NA	TGTGCCAGCTCAGGCGCCCGGGGCGGTGAAGCTTTCTTT	CASSGARGGEAFF
TRBV25-1	NA	TRBJ1-1	NA	TGTGCCAGCAGTGAGCATACGAACACTGAAGCTTTCTTT	CASSEHTNTEAFF
TRBV19	TRBD1	TRBJ2-7	once	TGTGCCAGTAGTGGACAGGGCCGCCTTTCCTACGAGCAGTACTTC	CASSGQGRLSYEQYF